The 27 T cell receptor beta chains given below trace back to one sample, sequenced in a study of CD8+CD57+ T cells in acquired aplastic anemia. Genomic DNA acted as the template from which TCR beta VDJ combination and CDR3 sequence profiling were carried out. MiXCR, run by TCRdb on the reads, gives a single entry per CDR3 protein. The table lists around 170,000 distinct CDR3 sequences, approximately 60% of them singletons. Sequenced: sorted CD4+, CD8+, or CD8+CD57+ T cells (not recorded which) from PBMCs. All receptors derive from a human donor in good health.

This CDR3 is CASPREGGQSDTQYF. In nucleotides, the CDR3 is TGTGCTAGCCCCCGGGAGGGAGGGCAGTCAGATACGCAGTATTTT. V is TRBV7-7 and J is TRBJ2-3, with 8 positions matching TRBD2. This CDR3 is built from 15 residues. Per the germline V gene, CDR1 is SSHAT and CDR2 is FNYEAQ (reference sequence).

The chain recombines TRBV7-2 with TRBJ2-7; TRBD2 matches 9 bases. This CDR3 is built from 13 residues. After removal of 5 bases from V and 6 bases from J, the junction contained 5 bases not matched to a gene. Germline CDR1 and CDR2: SGHTA and FQGNSA. In DNA, the CDR3 is TGTGCCAGCAGCATGACTAGCGGTGGCGAGCAGTACTTC. It is translated as CASSMTSGGEQYF.

J is TRBJ2-1 and V is TRBV7-9; D is undetermined. CDR3 length: 12 residues. V was cut by 5 bases and J by 7 bases, with 9 bases left in between. Germline V gene sequence: CDR1 SEHNR, CDR2 FQNEAQ (reference sequence). The CDR3 spells CASSRLHNEQFF. CDR3 nucleotide sequence: TGTGCCAGCAGCCGATTACATAATGAGCAGTTCTTC. Full variable domain (remainder filled in from reference TRBV7-9 and TRBJ2-1): DTGVSQNPRHKITKRGQNVTFRCDPISEHNRLYWYRQTLGQGPEFLTYFQNEAQLEKSRLLSDRFSAERPKGSFSTLEIQRTEQGDSAMYLCASSRLHNEQFFGPGTRLTVL.

The chain couples TRBV7-9 to TRBJ1-6, with TRBD1 as a possible D gene (5 bases). The V end was cut by 2 bases, the J end by 5 bases, with 10 bases between. CDR1 SEHNR and CDR2 FQNEAQ come from the germline V gene (reference sequence). The CDR3 has 15 residues. DNA for the CDR3: TGTGCCAGCAGCTTAAGGGGAATGAATAATTCACCCCTCCACTTT. Encoded protein: CASSLRGMNNSPLHF.

V is TRBV19 and J is TRBJ2-2; the D call may be TRBD1 or TRBD2 (6 bases each). CDR3 size: 14 residues. The germline CDR1 and CDR2 sequences are LNHDA and SQIVND (reference sequence). Trimming took 6 bases from V and 8 from J, leaving 16 bases between them. CDR3 coding DNA: TGTGCCAGTAGGTCCAGGGGACTCGCAGGGGAGCTGTTTTTT. This translates into CASRSRGLAGELFF.

The rearrangement joins TRBV19 to TRBJ1-6; D may be TRBD1 (5 bases). V was pared by 9 bases and J by 8 bases, with 14 bases between. Germline CDR1 LNHDA, CDR2 SQIVND (reference sequence). The CDR3 covers 13 residues. CDR3 nucleotides: TGTGCCAGCGGCCAGGGCAACTATTCACCCCTCCACTTT. Translated: CASGQGNYSPLHF.

This clonotype appeared a few times. The junction departs from the called germline gene at one end, perhaps through a read error. The gene calls are TRBV13 and TRBJ2-7, with D perhaps TRBD2 (5 bases). Germline CDR1 PRHDT, CDR2 FYEKMQ (reference sequence). The CDR3 contains 13 residues. The CDR3 DNA sequence: TGCGCCAGCCACGCGCTAGCAGACTACGAGCAGTACTTC. Its protein is CASHALADYEQYF.

The chain recombines TRBV9 with TRBJ2-3; TRBD2 matches at 8 bases. Losses at the gene ends were 4 bases for V and 3 bases for J; bases not matched to a gene: 7. Germline V lookup: CDR1 SGDLS, CDR2 YYNGEE. CDR3 length: 15 amino acids. The CDR3 here is CASSRSGVGTDTQYF. CDR3 in DNA: TGTGCCAGCAGCCGTAGCGGGGTGGGGACAGATACGCAGTATTTT.

This clonotype occurred many times. The rearrangement joins TRBV7-9 to TRBJ2-3, with 9 bases identical to TRBD2. The CDR3 sequence is 20 residues long. V lost 5 bases to trimming and J lost 2 bases; unmatched junction nucleotides: 20. Germline V gene sequence: CDR1 SEHNR, CDR2 FQNEAQ (reference sequence). The CDR3 reads CASSRKTSGGQGGSTDTQYF. The CDR3 DNA reads TGTGCCAGCAGCCGTAAGACTAGCGGAGGTCAAGGAGGGTCCACAGATACGCAGTATTTT.

This clonotype has just a few counts. The rearrangement links TRBV10-3 to TRBJ2-7; D is undetermined. CDR1 ENHRY and CDR2 SYGVKD come from the germline V gene. Trimming removed 3 bases from V and 3 bases from J, with 9 bases in between. The CDR3 loop spans 13 amino acids. CDR3 residues: CAISDRTGYEQYF. In DNA, the CDR3 is TGTGCCATCAGTGATAGGACCGGCTACGAGCAGTACTTC.

This sequence joins TRBV7-9 and TRBJ2-4; TRBD1 matches 7 bases. V gave up 1 base and J gave up 6 bases; unmatched junction bases: 3. The germline V gene encodes CDR1 SEHNR and CDR2 FQNEAQ (reference sequence). This CDR3 is built from 14 residues. CDR3: CASSLGQGGNIQYF. The DNA for the CDR3 is TGTGCCAGCAGCTTAGGACAGGGTGGAAACATTCAGTACTTC.

The chain joins TRBV24-1 to TRBJ1-5, with D unresolved. This CDR3 is built from 17 residues. Germline V gene lookup returns CDR1 KGHDR and CDR2 SFDVKD. The V and J ends lost 5 bases and 7 bases respectively, with 23 bases between them. The CDR3: CATSVAGGPYNEQPQHF. The CDR3 DNA is TGTGCCACCAGTGTAGCGGGAGGGCCTTACAATGAGCAGCCCCAGCATTTT.

CDR3 DNA: TGTGCCAGCAGCCCAGGACAGGGGGCCTATGAGCAGTTCTTC. Residues: CASSPGQGAYEQFF. The V call is TRBV7-3, the J call TRBJ2-1, with 11 bases that match TRBD1. This CDR3 has 14 residues. The junction had 5 bases not matched to a gene; V was cut back by 5 bases and J by 8 bases. Germline loops: CDR1 SGHTA, CDR2 FQGTGA.

About this clonotype: The junction shows a germline mismatch at one end, possibly a read error. The rearrangement links TRBV7-3 to TRBJ1-5, with TRBD1 matching 9 bases. Germline CDR1 and CDR2: SGHTA and FQGTGA. This CDR3 contains 16 residues. CDR3 in amino acids: CASSSAGQGSDQPQHF. CDR3 DNA sequence: TGTGCCAGCAGCTCCGCGGGACAGGGTAGCGATCAGCCCCAGCATTTT.

V usage is TRBV2 and J usage is TRBJ2-7, with D uncertain. The CDR3 is 11 residues long. Looked up from germline, CDR1 is SNHLY and CDR2 is FYNNEI. Trimming pared 5 bases from V and 7 bases from J, leaving 9 bases between. DNA of the CDR3: TGTGCCAGCAGTTACGTGGGGGAGCAGTACTTC. Translating it yields CASSYVGEQYF.

This chain links TRBV7-8 with TRBJ2-7, with TRBD2 identical over 7 bases. The CDR3 consists of 15 residues. CDR1 is SGHVS and CDR2 is FQNEAQ in the germline V gene. J was trimmed by 2 bases and V by 1 base; bases with no gene match: 5. CDR3 nucleotides: TGTGCCAGCAGCTTAGTTGTGGGGACTACCTACGAGCAGTACTTC. Its protein is CASSLVVGTTYEQYF.

The gene calls are TRBV7-8 and TRBJ2-5, with 7 bases matching TRBD1. The J segment lost 5 bases and the V segment lost 4 bases, leaving 10 bases of the junction unmatched. CDR1 is SGHVS, CDR2 FQNEAQ, per germline. The CDR3 spans 15 residues. The CDR3 spells CASSSGVPRGETQYF. The CDR3 nucleotides read TGTGCCAGCAGCTCAGGGGTACCCAGGGGGGAGACCCAGTACTTC.

This clonotype was seen repeatedly, ten times or more. CDR3 in DNA: TGTGCCAGCAGCTTAGCCTTGACAGGGGGCCTCTACGAGCAGTACTTC. This encodes CASSLALTGGLYEQYF. The chain links TRBV7-9 to TRBJ2-7; 10 bases fit TRBD1. Trimming cost V 0 bases and J 3 bases; bases outside gene matches: 5. This CDR3 has 16 residues. The germline V gene encodes CDR1 SEHNR and CDR2 FQNEAQ (reference sequence).

The chain employs TRBV9 and TRBJ1-2; D call uncertain. The length of the CDR3 is 12 residues. Germline V gene lookup returns CDR1 SGDLS and CDR2 YYNGEE. V was clipped by 3 bases and J by 6 bases, with 9 bases between them. The CDR3 DNA is TGTGCCAGCAGCGACCGAAGGGATGGCTACACCTTC. Translated, it gives CASSDRRDGYTF.

This clonotype occurred many times. The chain couples TRBV13 to TRBJ2-3; unclear D gene. The length of the CDR3 is 15 residues. Per the germline V gene, CDR1 is PRHDT and CDR2 is FYEKMQ (reference sequence). V was shortened by 0 bases and J by 0 bases, with 7 bases between the two germline ends. Here the CDR3 reads CASSLGQFSTDTQYF. The CDR3 nucleotides read TGTGCCAGCAGCTTAGGTCAGTTTAGCACAGATACGCAGTATTTT.

This clonotype was detected once. V usage is TRBV20-1 and J usage is TRBJ2-2; the D is unclear. Trimming stripped 3 bases from V and 0 bases from J, with 11 bases between. This CDR3 spans 15 amino acids. Per germline, CDR1 DFQATT and CDR2 SNEGSKA (reference sequence). The CDR3: CSARKPLANTGELFF. Here the CDR3 DNA reads TGCAGTGCTAGGAAACCACTCGCGAACACCGGGGAGCTGTTTTTT.

The CDR3 loop reads CASSPTLRSEQYF. The CDR3 DNA is TGTGCCAGCAGCCCTACCTTGAGGAGCGAGCAGTACTTC. The rearrangement links TRBV6-5 to TRBJ2-7; D remains ambiguous. V lost 6 bases and J 6 bases, leaving 15 bases between the germline ends. The CDR3 contains 13 residues. CDR1 and CDR2 from the germline V gene are MNHEY and SVGAGI.

For this clonotype: Mismatch with germline at one junction end may stem from a read error. CDR3 sequence (DNA): TGTGTCAGCAGCCAAAACTCTGGAAACACCATATATTTT. Translating it yields CVSSQNSGNTIYF. This sequence joins TRBV6-5 and TRBJ1-3; D not resolved. Germline-derived CDR1 and CDR2 are MNHEY and SVGAGI. The CDR3 has 13 residues.

This clonotype was seen ten or more times. The V gene is TRBV7-6, the J gene TRBJ2-7; D uncertain. Germline V gives CDR1 SGHVS, CDR2 FNYEAQ. CDR3 length: 14 residues. Trimming shortened V by 5 bases and J by 4 bases, and 15 bases separated the two germline ends. This CDR3 reads CASSLTPGPYEQYF. The CDR3, as DNA: TGTGCCAGCAGCCTCACTCCGGGCCCTTACGAGCAGTACTTC.

This sequence joins TRBV2 and TRBJ2-5; 16 bases match TRBD2. This CDR3 region has 17 residues. The J segment lost 2 bases and the V segment lost 7 bases, leaving 7 bases of the junction unmatched. Germline CDR1 is SNHLY and CDR2 is FYNNEI. The CDR3 here is CASNPGLAGGQQETQYF. Written as DNA, the CDR3 is TGTGCCAGCAACCCGGGACTAGCGGGGGGGCAGCAAGAGACCCAGTACTTC.

V usage is TRBV2 and J usage is TRBJ1-2; 8 positions match TRBD1. J was trimmed by 9 bases and V by 6 bases; bases with no gene match: 6. Germline V gene sequence: CDR1 SNHLY, CDR2 FYNNEI. This CDR3 region has 12 residues. This CDR3 reads CASREDRASYTF. The CDR3 DNA reads as TGTGCCAGCAGAGAGGACAGGGCTAGCTACACCTTC.

V gene TRBV7-2 combines with J gene TRBJ1-1; D ambiguous. Germline CDR1 is SGHTA and CDR2 is FQGNSA. V was cut by 3 bases and J by 0 bases, with 11 bases left in between. The length of the CDR3 is 15 residues. The CDR3 coding sequence is TGTGCCAGCAGCTTCGGAACTACACTGAACACTGAAGCTTTCTTT. Amino acid sequence: CASSFGTTLNTEAFF.